The subject of this entry is one T cell receptor beta chain. These data are taken from a study of blood T cell repertoires in COVID-19. Under the authors' procedure: Nucleated cell number was recorded as an estimate derived from reference gene primer amplification. TCRdb's copy holds only in-frame clones and misses some; the assay was immunoSEQ multiplex PCR. The DNA was the basis for D and trimming; V, J and clone size are from that table. The table records some 280,000 clones, roughly 89% of them present only once. The CDR3 runs to 18 residues. The germline CDR1 and CDR2 sequences are LNHDA and SQIVND (reference sequence). Trimming left V 4 bases short and J 5 bases short, with 21 bases between.

This sequence originates from a woman in her 30s with active or convalescent COVID-19. The chain joins TRBV19 to TRBJ2-6; the D is unclear. Sample: peripheral blood. The CDR3 here is CASSTPRISPGRANVLTF. CDR3 sequence (DNA): TGTGCCAGTAGTACCCCCCGGATTAGCCCCGGTAGGGCCAACGTCCTGACTTTC.